The 8 T cell receptor beta chains in this list originate from one sample, sequenced in a study of Tregs in tolerant kidney transplant recipients. TCRdb's copy holds only in-frame clones and misses some; the assay was immunoSEQ multiplex PCR. The sample yields 240,000 or so clones, about 80% seen once. Sequencing was carried out using CD4+ T cells from blood. Receptors were obtained from a human donor in good health.

The J gene is TRBJ2-2, the V gene TRBV6-1; 8 nucleotides match TRBD1. The CDR3 is 15 amino acids. Germline CDR1 MNHNS, CDR2 SASEGT. V shed 7 bases, J shed 7 bases, and the junction held 11 bases outside the gene matches. The CDR3 sequence: CASMRQGSGSGELFF. CDR3 bases: TGTGCCAGCATGAGACAGGGGAGTGGTAGCGGGGAGCTGTTTTTT.

The genes are TRBV10-3 and TRBJ1-1; the match to TRBD1 covers 10 bases. After removal of 10 bases from V and 1 base from J, the junction contained 6 bases not matched to a gene. CDR1 and CDR2 (germline): ENHRY, SYGVKD. This CDR3 has 14 amino acids. This CDR3 reads CATARQGANTEAFF. CDR3 DNA sequence: TGTGCCACCGCCAGACAGGGGGCGAACACTGAAGCTTTCTTT.

To note about this clone: Distinct nucleotide sequences in the sample also encode this CDR3. The chain links TRBV7-9 to TRBJ2-7; 8 nucleotides line up with TRBD2. Germline-derived CDR1 and CDR2 are SEHNR and FQNEAQ (reference sequence). The CDR3 consists of 16 residues. With 1 base clipped from V and 0 bases from J, the junction kept 5 bases outside the gene matches. The CDR3 spells CASSLEAAGGSYEQYF. The CDR3, as DNA: TGTGCCAGCAGCTTAGAGGCGGCGGGGGGCTCCTACGAGCAGTACTTC.

J is TRBJ1-1 and V is TRBV5-1; possible D gene TRBD1, 6 bases. V was clipped by 0 bases and J by 7 bases, with 16 bases between them. The CDR3 contains 15 residues. Germline lookup yields CDR1 SGHRS and CDR2 YFSETQ. CDR3 sequence: CASSLEWGADSEAFF. The CDR3, as DNA: TGCGCCAGCAGCTTGGAGTGGGGGGCGGACAGTGAAGCTTTCTTT.

This clone was seen once. The gene calls are TRBV5-6 and TRBJ2-7; D may be TRBD1 or TRBD2 (6 bases each). CDR3 length equals 13 residues. CDR1 SGHDT and CDR2 YYEEEE come from the germline V gene. Trimming left V 1 base short and J 4 bases short, with 9 bases between. CDR3 coding DNA: TGTGCCAGCAGCTTGTGGAGGGGGTACGAGCAGTACTTC. This translates into CASSLWRGYEQYF.

The rearrangement links TRBV5-7 to TRBJ1-4, with D perhaps TRBD1 (6 bases). TRBV5-7 belongs to the ORF category, with a function that is uncertain. Deletions cut 4 bases from V and 6 bases from J, with 16 bases between. The CDR3 is made up of 15 amino acids. Here the CDR3 reads CASSGGRGVDEKLFF. The CDR3 DNA sequence: TGTGCCAGCAGCGGGGGGCGGGGCGTTGATGAAAAACTGTTTTTT.

This clone was found a few times. The chain couples TRBV18 to TRBJ2-7, with a weak D call TRBD1 (6 bases). CDR3 length: 13 residues. CDR1 and CDR2 (germline): KGHSH, LQKENI. The V and J ends lost 3 bases and 5 bases respectively, with 11 bases between them. Here the CDR3 reads CASSPPGEHEQYF. The CDR3 nucleotides are TGTGCCAGCTCACCCCCAGGGGAGCACGAGCAGTACTTC.

This clone was observed a single time. This rearrangement joins TRBV5-1 to TRBJ2-7; D gene uncertain. V lost 3 bases, J lost 4 bases, and 11 bases lay in between. This CDR3 is built from 13 residues. Germline CDR1 reads SGHRS; CDR2 reads YFSETQ. The CDR3 is CASSSYAGYEQYF. In DNA, the CDR3 is TGCGCCAGCAGCTCGTACGCCGGTTACGAGCAGTACTTC.